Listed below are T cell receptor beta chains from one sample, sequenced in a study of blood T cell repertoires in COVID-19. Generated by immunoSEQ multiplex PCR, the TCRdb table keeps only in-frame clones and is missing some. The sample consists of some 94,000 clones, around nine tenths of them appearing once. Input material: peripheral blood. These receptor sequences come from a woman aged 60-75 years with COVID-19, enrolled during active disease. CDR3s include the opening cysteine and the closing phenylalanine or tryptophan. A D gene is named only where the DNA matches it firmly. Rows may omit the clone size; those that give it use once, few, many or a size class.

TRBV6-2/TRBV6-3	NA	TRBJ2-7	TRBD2	CASSRIAGGSYEQYF	TGTGCCAGCAGTAGGATTGCGGGGGGATCCTACGAGCAGTACTTC
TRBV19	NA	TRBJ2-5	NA	CASGGETQYF	TGTGCCAGTGGCGGAGAGACCCAGTACTTC
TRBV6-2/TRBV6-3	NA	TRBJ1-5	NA	CASSYSPDSDPILPQHF	TGTGCCAGCAGTTACTCTCCGGACTCAGACCCAATCCTGCCCCAGCATTTT
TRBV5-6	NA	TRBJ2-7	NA	CASRATGRYEQYF	TGTGCCAGCAGAGCGACAGGCCGCTACGAGCAGTACTTC
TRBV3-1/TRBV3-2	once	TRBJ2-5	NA	CASSQVTEQETQYF	TGTGCCAGCAGCCAAGTAACAGAACAAGAGACCCAGTACTTC
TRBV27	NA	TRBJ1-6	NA	CASTRNLPAPLHF	TGTGCCAGCACCAGGAACCTCCCGGCCCCCCTCCACTTT
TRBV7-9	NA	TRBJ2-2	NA	CASSVGRGADTGELFF	TGTGCCAGCAGCGTTGGCAGGGGGGCCGACACCGGGGAGCTGTTTTTT
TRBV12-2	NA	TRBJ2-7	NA	CASRPRDRGRPYEQYF	TGTGCAAGTCGCCCCAGGGACAGGGGAAGGCCCTACGAGCAGTACTTC
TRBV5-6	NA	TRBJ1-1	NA	CASSFRTWAGGAFF	TGTGCCAGCAGCTTCAGAACGTGGGCGGGAGGAGCTTTCTTT
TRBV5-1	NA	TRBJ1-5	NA	CASSFDGQSYQPQHF	TGCGCCAGCAGCTTTGACGGACAGAGTTATCAGCCCCAGCATTTT
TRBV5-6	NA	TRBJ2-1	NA	CASSSSGVFFWYNEQFF	TGTGCCAGCAGCTCCTCCGGTGTCTTCTTTTGGTACAATGAGCAGTTCTTC
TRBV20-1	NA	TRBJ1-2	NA	CSASGQGSNYGYTF	TGCAGTGCTAGTGGGCAGGGGTCTAACTATGGCTACACCTTC
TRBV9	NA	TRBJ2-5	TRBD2	CASSVGASGGAIETQYF	TGTGCCAGCAGCGTAGGGGCTAGCGGGGGGGCCATAGAGACCCAGTACTTC
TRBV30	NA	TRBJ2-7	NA	CAWSGGYEQYF	TGTGCCTGGAGCGGCGGCTACGAGCAGTACTTC
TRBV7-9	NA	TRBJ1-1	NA	CASSLASLYTEAFF	TGTGCCAGCAGCTTAGCGTCCCTCTACACTGAAGCTTTCTTT
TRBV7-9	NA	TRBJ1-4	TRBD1	CASSLRGGSPEKLFF	TGTGCCAGCAGCTTAAGAGGGGGCTCGCCTGAAAAACTGTTTTTT
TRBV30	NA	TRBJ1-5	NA	CAWSVGGNQPQHF	TGTGCCTGGAGTGTAGGGGGAAATCAGCCCCAGCATTTT
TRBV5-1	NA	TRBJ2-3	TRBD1	CASSFRDSGSDTQYF	TGCGCCAGCAGCTTCCGGGACAGTGGATCAGATACGCAGTATTTT
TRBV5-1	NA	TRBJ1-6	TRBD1	CASSPFSDRNNSPLHF	TGCGCCAGCAGCCCGTTTTCGGACAGGAATAATTCACCCCTCCACTTT
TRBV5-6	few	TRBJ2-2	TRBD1	CASSSGTGFSGELFF	TGTGCCAGCAGCTCCGGGACAGGCTTTTCCGGGGAGCTGTTTTTT
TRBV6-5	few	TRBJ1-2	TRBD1	CASTRTGGNYGYTF	TGTGCCAGCACCCGGACAGGGGGAAACTATGGCTACACCTTC
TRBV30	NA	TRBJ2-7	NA	CAWRAAADYEQYF	TGTGCCTGGAGGGCGGCAGCCGACTACGAGCAGTACTTC
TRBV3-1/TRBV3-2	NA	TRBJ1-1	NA	CASSPPGGAEAFF	TGTGCCAGCAGTCCACCCGGGGGAGCTGAAGCTTTCTTT
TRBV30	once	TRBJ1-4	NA	CAWSFVARGEKLFF	TGTGCCTGGAGTTTCGTGGCCAGGGGCGAAAAACTGTTTTTT
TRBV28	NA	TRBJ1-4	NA	CASSARRGEKLFF	TGTGCCAGCAGTGCCCGACGAGGGGAAAAACTGTTTTTT
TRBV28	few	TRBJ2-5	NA	CASSWKDSRKSETQYF	TGTGCCAGCAGTTGGAAGGACAGCCGAAAATCGGAGACCCAGTACTTC
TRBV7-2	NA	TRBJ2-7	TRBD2	CASSLGVASGGNHEQYF	TGTGCCAGCAGCTTAGGGGTCGCTAGCGGGGGTAACCACGAGCAGTACTTC
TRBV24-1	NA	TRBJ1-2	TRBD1	CATSDRGRDYGYTF	TGTGCCACCAGCGACAGGGGGCGCGACTATGGCTACACCTTC
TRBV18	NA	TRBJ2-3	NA	CASSQGNTDTQYF	TGTGCCAGCTCACAGGGGAACACAGATACGCAGTATTTT